This T cell receptor beta chain was retrieved from a study of OX40 agonist ivuxolimab in advanced cancers. Study-wide background: All patients had ivuxolimab intravenously every 2 weeks at 0.01 to 10 mg/kg. Study-level results: Not determined was the antigen specificity of the expanded peripheral T cells. More expanded clones were found, on average, in CD8+ than in CD4+ T cells. Some patients who did not respond also had low normalized T-cell clonal expansion.

Germline values: CDR1 SNHLY, CDR2 FYNNEI. The V segment lost 3 bases and the J segment 3 bases; nucleotides outside the gene matches: 8. CDR3 size: 15 residues. The table came from immunoSEQ multiplex PCR; TCRdb's copy has only in-frame clones and leaves some out. Of more than 15,000 clones in the sample, 75% to 90% were seen once. On this clone: Its specificity is unknown.

V and J are TRBV2 and TRBJ2-7, with TRBD1 matching over 7 bases. Sequenced here: CD4+ or CD8+ T cells sorted from blood, sampled in a trial of the OX40 agonist ivuxolimab. This clonotype was obtained from an adult with an advanced solid tumor such as melanoma, head and neck, liver or kidney cancer. The CDR3 coding sequence is TGTGCCAGCAGTGACGGGACAGCAGGTCGCTACGAGCAGTACTTC. Residues: CASSDGTAGRYEQYF.